This T cell receptor beta chain appears in the sequencing data of a study of T cell responses to AZD1222 COVID-19 vaccine. Study overall: The study pooled second doses at about 4 or about 12 weeks.

The CDR3 loop spans 13 amino acids. CDR1 is SNHLY and CDR2 is FYNNEI in the germline V gene. V was pared by 6 bases and J by 5 bases, with 11 bases between. On this clone: Its specificity is not known.

Notes on the study in general: After two AZD1222 doses, spike-specific TCR breadth and depth rose versus day 0. Variant regions that are unmutated are reportedly the target of nearly half of spike-specific TCRs.

Clones were sequenced by immunoSEQ multiplex PCR, and TCRdb holds only the in-frame ones, with some missing. The sample shows 100,000 or so clones, approximately 88% of them seen only once. The sequenced sample was peripheral blood, obtained on day 0 of AZD1222 vaccination. The TCR was taken from an adult in good health. This chain links TRBV2 with TRBJ2-1, with a tentative D call TRBD2 (6 bases). The DNA of the CDR3 is TGTGCCAGCAGCAGACCGGGGGACAATGAGCAGTTCTTC. Protein: CASSRPGDNEQFF. Variable domain in full (rest from reference TRBV2 and TRBJ2-1): EPEVTQTPSHQVTQMGQEVILRCVPISNHLYFYWYRQILGQKVEFLVSFYNNEISEKSEIFDDQFSVERPDGSNFTLKIRSTKLEDSAMYFCASSRPGDNEQFFGPGTRLTVL.